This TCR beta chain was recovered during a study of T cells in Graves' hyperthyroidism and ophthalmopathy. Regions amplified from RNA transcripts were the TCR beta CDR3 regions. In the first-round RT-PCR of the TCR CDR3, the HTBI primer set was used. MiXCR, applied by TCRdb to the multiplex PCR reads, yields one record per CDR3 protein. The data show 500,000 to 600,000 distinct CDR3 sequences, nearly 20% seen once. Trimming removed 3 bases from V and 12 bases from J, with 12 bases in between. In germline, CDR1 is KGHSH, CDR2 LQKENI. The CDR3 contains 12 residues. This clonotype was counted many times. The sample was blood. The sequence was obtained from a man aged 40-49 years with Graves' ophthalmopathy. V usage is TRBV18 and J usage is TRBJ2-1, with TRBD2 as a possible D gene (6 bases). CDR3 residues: CASSPQTRGQFF. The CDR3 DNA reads TGTGCCAGCTCACCGCAGACTAGGGGGCAGTTCTTC.